This passage covers 10 T cell receptor beta chains from one sample sequenced in a study of T-cell reconstitution after alpha-beta-depleted transplantation in children. Preparation of the TCRbeta library involved a method that used unique molecular identifiers. In TCRdb, the PCR reads were re-called with MiXCR into one record per CDR3 protein. The sample lists about 540,000 distinct CDR3 sequences, roughly 18% occurring once. This specimen was PBMCs from the stem cell graft donor, taken from the stem cell graft. All receptors derive from a human donor who donated a stem cell graft to a child with acute lymphoblastic leukemia.

V is TRBV10-3 and J is TRBJ2-1; no reliable D call. Trimming took 4 bases from V and 0 from J, leaving 7 bases between them. The CDR3 loop spans 14 amino acids. Per the germline V gene, CDR1 is ENHRY and CDR2 is SYGVKD. CDR3 sequence: CAISVELSYNEQFF. Written as DNA, the CDR3 is TGTGCCATCAGTGTCGAGCTCTCCTACAATGAGCAGTTCTTC.

The V gene is TRBV2, the J gene TRBJ1-6; 11 bases are a match to TRBD1. Unmatched junction bases numbered 8, after V lost 9 bases and J lost 10 bases. This CDR3 spans 14 amino acids. Per germline, CDR1 SNHLY and CDR2 FYNNEI. This chain's CDR3 is CARVTGQGDSPLHF. Here the CDR3 DNA reads TGTGCCAGAGTAACGGGACAGGGGGACTCACCCCTCCACTTT. Full variable domain (missing parts from reference TRBV2 and TRBJ1-6): EPEVTQTPSHQVTQMGQEVILRCVPISNHLYFYWYRQILGQKVEFLVSFYNNEISEKSEIFDDQFSVERPDGSNFTLKIRSTKLEDSAMYFCARVTGQGDSPLHFGNGTRLTVT.

In this sample, this clonotype turned up once. V usage is TRBV5-6 and J usage is TRBJ2-5, with TRBD2 as a possible D gene (5 bases). Germline-derived CDR1 and CDR2 are SGHDT and YYEEEE. Trimming stripped 7 bases from V and 5 bases from J, with 12 bases between. The CDR3 totals 12 residues. CDR3 residues: CASGSGWETQYF. Written as DNA, the CDR3 is TGTGCCAGCGGTTCGGGATGGGAGACCCAGTACTTC. Full variable domain (missing parts from reference TRBV5-6 and TRBJ2-5): DAGVTQSPTHLIKTRGQQVTLRCSPKSGHDTVSWYQQALGQGPQFIFQYYEEEERQRGNFPDRFSGHQFPNYSSELNVNALLLGDSALYLCASGSGWETQYFGPGTRLLVL.

The chain carries TRBV7-8 and TRBJ2-5, with 7 bases lining up with TRBD1. Germline-derived CDR1 and CDR2 are SGHVS and FQNEAQ. The V gene end was trimmed by 0 bases and the J gene end by 5 bases; junction bases not matched to a gene: 3. This CDR3 spans 14 amino acids. CDR3 nucleotide sequence: TGTGCCAGCAGCTTAGCCCCACAGGGGGAGACCCAGTACTTC. This gives the protein CASSLAPQGETQYF. Filled out from reference TRBV7-8 and TRBJ2-5, the complete variable domain reads GAGVSQSPRYKVAKRGQDVALRCDPISGHVSLFWYQQALGQGPEFLTYFQNEAQLDKSGLPSDRFFAERPEGSVSTLKIQRTQQEDSAVYLCASSLAPQGETQYFGPGTRLLVL.

The chain recombines TRBV12-3 or TRBV12-4 with TRBJ2-1, with 7 nucleotides matching TRBD1. CDR3 length equals 16 residues. V lost 5 bases and J lost 5; bases outside the gene matches: 12. CDR3 in DNA: TGTGCCAGCAGTGCCCCCACCGTAACAGGGGACAATGAGCAGTTCTTC. Protein: CASSAPTVTGDNEQFF.

Only a few counts were recorded for this clonotype. The chain is built from TRBV4-1 and TRBJ2-7, with D hard to call. Germline CDR1 is MGHRA and CDR2 is YSYEKL. The CDR3 runs to 14 residues. V gave up 4 bases and J gave up 7 bases, with 17 bases separating them. The CDR3 coding sequence is TGCGCCAGCAGCCGTCGGACGGAAGAAGGGGAGCAGTACTTC. Encoded protein: CASSRRTEEGEQYF.

The CDR3 DNA reads TGCAGTGCTAACCCGGAGGACCGCTATGAAGCTTTCTTT. It is translated as CSANPEDRYEAFF. The genes are TRBV20-1 and TRBJ1-1; D not resolved. Germline CDR1 reads DFQATT; CDR2 reads SNEGSKA (reference sequence). The CDR3 sequence is 13 residues long. Trimming pared 4 bases from V and 7 bases from J, leaving 16 bases between.

This clonotype showed up just a few times. This chain uses TRBV7-9 with TRBJ2-7; the D is unclear. The V gene's germline CDR1 is SEHNR and CDR2 FQNEAQ (reference sequence). The CDR3 spans 15 residues. V lost 4 bases, J lost 1 base, and 14 bases lay in between. The CDR3 DNA follows: TGTGCCAGCAGCTCTTCGGCGCTTTCGTCCTACGAGCAGTACTTC. It is translated as CASSSSALSSYEQYF.

The chain is built from TRBV4-2 and TRBJ2-7; 8 positions agree with TRBD2. V trimming: 1 base; J trimming: 5 bases; junction bases outside the gene matches: 4. The CDR3 extends over 14 amino acids. CDR1 is LGHNA, CDR2 YNFKEQ, per germline. The CDR3 loop reads CASSQGLALDEQYF. As DNA, the CDR3 is TGTGCCAGCAGCCAAGGACTAGCGTTGGACGAGCAGTACTTC.

This clonotype was recorded a few times. A junction end diverges from the germline sequence, so it may reflect a read error. The V call is TRBV27, the J call TRBJ1-5; no definite D call. Germline lookup yields CDR1 MNHEY and CDR2 SMNVEV (reference sequence). The CDR3 covers 15 residues. The CDR3 sequence: CAISSTRVFNQPQHF. The CDR3 region has the DNA TGTGCCATCAGTTCTACCCGGGTCTTCAATCAGCCCCAGCATTTT.